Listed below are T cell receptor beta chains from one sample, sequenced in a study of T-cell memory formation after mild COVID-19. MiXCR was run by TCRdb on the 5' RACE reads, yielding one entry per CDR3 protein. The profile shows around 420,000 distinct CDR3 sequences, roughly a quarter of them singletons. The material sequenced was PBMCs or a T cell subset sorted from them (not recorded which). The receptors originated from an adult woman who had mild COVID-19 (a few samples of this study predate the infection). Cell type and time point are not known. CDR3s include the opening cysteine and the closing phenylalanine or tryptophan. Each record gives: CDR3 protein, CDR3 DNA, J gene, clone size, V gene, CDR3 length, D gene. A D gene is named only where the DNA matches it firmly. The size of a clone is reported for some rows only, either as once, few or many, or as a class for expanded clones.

CASSLDSKGDYGYTF | TGCGCCAGCAGCCTCGACTCTAAAGGGGACTATGGCTACACCTTC | TRBJ1-2 | few | TRBV5-1 | 15 | -
CSARVNAEAFF | TGCAGTGCTAGAGTGAATGCTGAAGCTTTCTTT | TRBJ1-1 | - | TRBV20-1 | 11 | -
CATSRGPVGTSSGGELFF | TGTGCCACCAGCAGAGGCCCCGTCGGGACTAGTTCGGGCGGGGAGCTGTTTTTT | TRBJ2-2 | - | TRBV15 | 18 | TRBD2
CASNTGTGKNEQFF | TGTGCCAGCAACACCGGGACAGGGAAAAATGAGCAGTTCTTC | TRBJ2-1 | - | TRBV3-1 | 14 | TRBD1
CASSPSRGGSGNTIYF | TGTGCCAGCAGCCCATCCCGGGGGGGCTCTGGAAACACCATATATTTT | TRBJ1-3 | few | TRBV5-5 | 16 | -
CASRNRGYGYTF | TGTGCCAGCAGGAACAGGGGCTATGGCTACACCTTC | TRBJ1-2 | - | TRBV2 | 12 | TRBD1
CASSPRVDVRNTEAFF | TGTGCCAGCAGCCCTCGGGTAGACGTACGGAACACTGAAGCTTTCTTT | TRBJ1-1 | - | TRBV9 | 16 | -
CASSSSGGPTDTQYF | TGTGCCAGCAGTAGTAGCGGGGGGCCCACAGATACGCAGTATTTT | TRBJ2-3 | few | TRBV9 | 15 | TRBD2
CASSLEGAWEQYF | TGTGCCAGCAGCTTAGAAGGGGCGTGGGAGCAGTACTTC | TRBJ2-7 | few | TRBV7-9 | 13 | -
CASSYGPETGNTEAFF | TGTGCCAGCAGTTACGGTCCCGAGACGGGGAACACTGAAGCTTTCTTT | TRBJ1-1 | few | TRBV6-5 | 16 | -
CASMRWEGNEQFF | TGTGCCAGCATGAGGTGGGAGGGCAATGAGCAGTTCTTC | TRBJ2-1 | - | TRBV2 | 13 | TRBD2
CASSSWLAGGQNEQFF | TGTGCCAGCAGCTCTTGGTTAGCGGGGGGGCAAAATGAGCAGTTCTTC | TRBJ2-1 | many | TRBV7-6 | 16 | TRBD2
CASSLDSETWVNEAFF | TGTGCCAGCAGCTTAGATTCTGAAACCTGGGTGAATGAAGCTTTCTTT | TRBJ1-1 | - | TRBV11-1 | 16 | -
CSVALLPLQFF | TGCAGCGTTGCCCTCCTCCCCCTGCAGTTCTTC | TRBJ2-1 | few | TRBV29-1 | 11 | -
CASTRDSLNTEAFF | TGTGCCAGCACCCGAGACAGTTTGAACACTGAAGCTTTCTTT | TRBJ1-1 | - | TRBV7-9 | 14 | -
CATSPSEVSNQPQHF | TGTGCCACCAGTCCGTCGGAAGTTAGCAATCAGCCCCAGCATTTT | TRBJ1-5 | - | TRBV24-1 | 15 | -
CSARARQPLNTEAFF | TGCAGTGCTAGAGCCCGGCAACCCCTGAACACTGAAGCTTTCTTT | TRBJ1-1 | - | TRBV20-1 | 15 | -
CASSLEDWWVLDEQFF | TGCGCCAGCAGCTTGGAGGACTGGTGGGTCTTGGATGAGCAGTTCTTC | TRBJ2-1 | few | TRBV5-1 | 16 | -
CSASTPTYGAYNEQFF | TGCAGTGCTAGCACTCCTACTTATGGGGCCTACAATGAGCAGTTCTTC | TRBJ2-1 | few | TRBV20-1 | 16 | -
CSAPGQGVFNPPYGYTF | TGCAGTGCCCCGGGACAGGGAGTTTTCAATCCCCCCTATGGCTACACCTTC | TRBJ1-2 | few | TRBV20-1 | 17 | TRBD1
CSARPPTRGEAFF | TGCAGTGCTAGACCTCCAACACGGGGGGAAGCTTTCTTT | TRBJ1-1 | - | TRBV20-1 | 13 | -
CASSQVAATNEKLFF | TGCGCCAGCAGCCAAGTTGCCGCAACTAATGAAAAACTGTTTTTT | TRBJ1-4 | - | TRBV4-1 | 15 | -
CASTKGHMNTEAFF | TGTGCCAGCACCAAGGGACACATGAACACTGAAGCTTTCTTT | TRBJ1-1 | - | TRBV6-5 | 14 | -
CASSLQGQGTSSNEKLFF | TGTGCCAGCAGCCTACAAGGACAGGGGACCTCGTCTAATGAAAAACTGTTTTTT | TRBJ1-4 | - | TRBV3-1 | 18 | TRBD1
CASSPLDSRNTIYF | TGTGCCAGCTCACCCCTGGACAGTCGAAACACCATATATTTT | TRBJ1-3 | few | TRBV18 | 14 | -
CASSLSGGGHRETQYF | TGTGCCAGCAGCTTATCTGGCGGGGGACACCGTGAGACCCAGTACTTC | TRBJ2-5 | - | TRBV7-6 | 16 | -
CASSSTGVFYEQYF | TGCGCCAGCAGCTCGACAGGGGTTTTCTACGAGCAGTACTTC | TRBJ2-7 | - | TRBV4-1 | 14 | TRBD1
CSATTGGRGTDTQYF | TGCAGTGCTACCACCGGGGGGAGAGGCACAGATACGCAGTATTTT | TRBJ2-3 | - | TRBV20-1 | 15 | TRBD2
CASSPGTGGIWGEAFF | TGTGCCAGCAGTCCGGGGACAGGGGGCATATGGGGTGAAGCTTTCTTT | TRBJ1-1 | - | TRBV12-3/TRBV12-4 | 16 | TRBD1
CASSFLPAGTGSNEQYF | TGTGCCAGCAGTTTCCTCCCCGCCGGGACAGGGTCAAACGAGCAGTACTTC | TRBJ2-7 | - | TRBV12-3/TRBV12-4 | 17 | TRBD1
CASSLRRGNQPQHF | TGCGCCAGCAGCCTAAGACGGGGCAATCAGCCCCAGCATTTT | TRBJ1-5 | many | TRBV12-3/TRBV12-4 | 14 | -
CASSLGGRAEAFF | TGTGCCAGCAGCTTAGGGGGCCGGGCTGAAGCTTTCTTT | TRBJ1-1 | - | TRBV5-6 | 13 | TRBD1
CASSSGTSSTDTQYF | TGCGCCAGCAGCTCCGGGACTAGCTCCACAGATACGCAGTATTTT | TRBJ2-3 | - | TRBV5-1 | 15 | TRBD2
CASSGSGGRIYEQYF | TGTGCCAGCAGCGGCAGTGGCGGGAGGATCTACGAGCAGTACTTC | TRBJ2-7 | - | TRBV7-2 | 15 | TRBD2
CASSYSILVVGTGYTF | TGTGCCAGCAGTTACTCGATTCTGGTGGTGGGGACTGGCTACACCTTC | TRBJ1-2 | few | TRBV6-5 | 16 | -
CASSWTGGGTGELFF | TGTGCCAGCAGTTGGACAGGGGGCGGCACCGGGGAGCTGTTTTTT | TRBJ2-2 | few | TRBV27 | 15 | TRBD1
CASTRQGGTEAFF | TGTGCCAGCACCCGGCAGGGTGGCACTGAAGCTTTCTTT | TRBJ1-1 | many | TRBV12-3/TRBV12-4 | 13 | -
CASSYGPGPDTQYF | TGTGCCAGCAGTTACGGACCGGGACCAGATACGCAGTATTTT | TRBJ2-3 | - | TRBV6-2/TRBV6-3 | 14 | -
CASSFGTTDEQFF | TGTGCCAGCAGCTTCGGGACTACGGATGAGCAGTTCTTC | TRBJ2-1 | few | TRBV7-3 | 13 | TRBD2
CSARYFESYEQYF | TGCAGTGCTAGATACTTCGAGTCCTACGAGCAGTACTTC | TRBJ2-7 | - | TRBV20-1 | 13 | -
CASTMGLAGVTQYF | TGTGCCAGCACCATGGGACTAGCGGGAGTGACCCAGTACTTC | TRBJ2-5 | - | TRBV5-6 | 14 | TRBD2
CASSQGTGGWTDTQYF | TGCGCCAGCAGCCAAGGGACCGGCGGTTGGACAGATACGCAGTATTTT | TRBJ2-3 | - | TRBV4-1 | 16 | -
CASGIVRDPLHF | TGTGCCTCCGGGATCGTGAGGGACCCCCTCCACTTT | TRBJ1-6 | few | TRBV12-3/TRBV12-4 | 12 | -
CASSWDRGRYTEAFF | TGTGCCAGCAGCTGGGACAGGGGAAGATATACTGAAGCTTTCTTT | TRBJ1-1 | - | TRBV5-6 | 15 | TRBD1
CASLIKGGEQFF | TGTGCCAGCTTAATCAAGGGGGGTGAGCAGTTCTTC | TRBJ2-1 | few | TRBV21-1 | 12 | -
CAWGVRGGTEAFF | TGTGCCTGGGGGGTGCGAGGGGGCACTGAAGCTTTCTTT | TRBJ1-1 | - | TRBV30 | 13 | -
CASRQLGSNQPQHF | TGTGCCAGCAGGCAGTTGGGGAGCAATCAGCCCCAGCATTTT | TRBJ1-5 | - | TRBV2 | 14 | -
CSARRLQNTDTQYF | TGCAGTGCTAGAAGGCTACAAAACACAGATACGCAGTATTTT | TRBJ2-3 | - | TRBV20-1 | 14 | -
CASSPGGTGFLEQFF | TGTGCCAGCAGCCCTGGTGGGACAGGGTTTCTTGAGCAGTTCTTC | TRBJ2-1 | few | TRBV27 | 15 | TRBD1
CASNDGGPYNEQFF | TGTGCCAGCAATGACGGGGGGCCCTACAATGAGCAGTTCTTC | TRBJ2-1 | - | TRBV12-3/TRBV12-4 | 14 | -
CASSLIGRPDLGYTF | TGTGCCAGCAGCTTAATCGGAAGGCCGGATCTCGGCTACACCTTC | TRBJ1-2 | few | TRBV7-2 | 15 | -
CASSPRPREQFF | TGTGCCAGCAGTCCTAGGCCAAGGGAGCAGTTCTTC | TRBJ2-1 | many | TRBV12-3/TRBV12-4 | 12 | -
CASSLQGSYPGELFF | TGTGCCAGCAGCTTACAGGGATCTTATCCCGGGGAGCTGTTTTTT | TRBJ2-2 | few | TRBV5-4 | 15 | -
CASSQDRASGTDTQYF | TGCGCCAGCAGCCAAGATCGGGCTAGCGGCACAGATACGCAGTATTTT | TRBJ2-3 | - | TRBV4-2 | 16 | -